The entry that follows covers one TCR beta chain sequence. The antigen is not known. This sample stems from a study of T cell responses to AZD1222 COVID-19 vaccine. Regarding the study as a whole: Spike regions recognized by vaccine-associated CD4 TCRs spanned the protein, led by 160-218 and 743-854.

From germline, CDR1 is LNHDA and CDR2 SQIVND (reference sequence). V was clipped by 10 bases and J by 3 bases; unmatched bases: 12. The CDR3 is 14 residues long. Only in-frame clones appear in the TCRdb table, and some are missing; sequencing was by immunoSEQ multiplex PCR. In the table there are fewer than 120,000 clones, about 90% of which are singletons. The source of this sequence is an adult who received the AZD1222 COVID-19 vaccine. V and J are TRBV19 and TRBJ2-7; the match to TRBD2 covers 7 bases. The starting material was peripheral blood, obtained 28 days after the second AZD1222 dose. The CDR3 DNA is TGTGCCACCCAGGTCCCAGGCGGGGGCTACGAGCAGTACTTC. It translates to CATQVPGGGYEQYF.